The rows below give T cell receptor beta chains drawn from one sample of a study of blood T cell repertoires in COVID-19. The repertoire was sequenced with immunoSEQ multiplex PCR; TCRdb's copy has only in-frame clones and lacks some. Counted here are 240,000 or so clones, roughly 80% occurring once; the ten biggest clones make up over 7.5%. The specimen sequenced was peripheral blood. The receptor set was obtained from a woman older than 75 with acute or convalescent COVID-19. Each CDR3 is given with its conserved first and last residue. The D gene is left open where the match is weak. Rows give clone size only sometimes, using once, few, many, or a class for an expanded clone.

d_gene: NA; v_gene: TRBV18; len: 13; j_gene: TRBJ1-5; abundance: NA; CDR3nt: TGTGCCAGCTCACCCGACATTAATCAGCCCCAGCATTTT; CDR3aa: CASSPDINQPQHF
d_gene: NA; v_gene: TRBV3-1/TRBV3-2; len: 15; j_gene: TRBJ2-1; abundance: many; CDR3nt: TGTGCCAGCAGCCAAGGAGCCAGGGGCACTAATGAGCAGTTCTTC; CDR3aa: CASSQGARGTNEQFF
d_gene: NA; v_gene: TRBV3-1/TRBV3-2; len: 15; j_gene: TRBJ2-3; abundance: NA; CDR3nt: TGTGCCAGCAGCTCATTGGCCTCTAGCACAGATACGCAGTATTTT; CDR3aa: CASSSLASSTDTQYF
d_gene: TRBD1; v_gene: TRBV28; len: 12; j_gene: TRBJ1-2; abundance: once; CDR3nt: TGTGCCAGCCGGGACAGCAACTATGGCTACACCTTC; CDR3aa: CASRDSNYGYTF
d_gene: NA; v_gene: TRBV6-5; len: 15; j_gene: TRBJ2-7; abundance: NA; CDR3nt: TGTGCCAGCAGTTACGGTCAGGGATCGACCTACGAGCAGTACTTC; CDR3aa: CASSYGQGSTYEQYF
d_gene: TRBD1; v_gene: TRBV7-9; len: 14; j_gene: TRBJ1-4; abundance: NA; CDR3nt: TGTGCCAGCAGCTTAGGAGGGGGCTACGAAAAACTGTTTTTT; CDR3aa: CASSLGGGYEKLFF
d_gene: NA; v_gene: TRBV28; len: 12; j_gene: TRBJ2-3; abundance: NA; CDR3nt: TGTGCCAGCAGTTTAGAGCCCGATACGCAGTATTTT; CDR3aa: CASSLEPDTQYF
d_gene: TRBD1; v_gene: TRBV27; len: 14; j_gene: TRBJ1-2; abundance: NA; CDR3nt: TGTGCCAGCAGCCCCCAGGGGGCGAACTATGGCTACACCTTC; CDR3aa: CASSPQGANYGYTF
d_gene: TRBD1; v_gene: TRBV28; len: 16; j_gene: TRBJ2-5; abundance: NA; CDR3nt: TGTGCCAGCAGTTTATGGGCCAGGGGGAAGCCAGGGACCCAGTACTTC; CDR3aa: CASSLWARGKPGTQYF
d_gene: NA; v_gene: TRBV6-5; len: 15; j_gene: TRBJ1-5; abundance: NA; CDR3nt: TGTGCCAGCAGGACGACAGCGGGCGGCAATCAGCCCCAGCATTTT; CDR3aa: CASRTTAGGNQPQHF
d_gene: NA; v_gene: TRBV9; len: 14; j_gene: TRBJ1-4; abundance: NA; CDR3nt: TGTGCCAGCAGCTCCGACAAGGATAATGAAAAACTGTTTTTT; CDR3aa: CASSSDKDNEKLFF
d_gene: TRBD1; v_gene: TRBV10-3; len: 15; j_gene: TRBJ1-2; abundance: NA; CDR3nt: TGTGCCATCAGTGAGCCTACAGGGGGGGGTTATGGCTACACCTTC; CDR3aa: CAISEPTGGGYGYTF
d_gene: NA; v_gene: TRBV6-5; len: 16; j_gene: TRBJ1-1; abundance: NA; CDR3nt: TGTGCCAGCAGTTACGGAGCAGCCCTTCCGGGGACTGAAGCTTTCTTT; CDR3aa: CASSYGAALPGTEAFF
d_gene: TRBD2; v_gene: TRBV7-3; len: 15; j_gene: TRBJ2-7; abundance: NA; CDR3nt: TGTGCCAGCAGCCTTAGCGGGGGGCCCCTTTACGAGCAGTACTTC; CDR3aa: CASSLSGGPLYEQYF
d_gene: TRBD1; v_gene: TRBV28; len: 15; j_gene: TRBJ1-4; abundance: NA; CDR3nt: TGTGCCAGCAGTTCCCTTGGGACAGGGAATGAAAAACTGTTTTTT; CDR3aa: CASSSLGTGNEKLFF
d_gene: NA; v_gene: TRBV7-9; len: 14; j_gene: TRBJ1-1; abundance: NA; CDR3nt: TGTGCCAGCAGCTTCCAACAGGCGAACACTGAAGCTTTCTTT; CDR3aa: CASSFQQANTEAFF
d_gene: NA; v_gene: TRBV28; len: 16; j_gene: TRBJ1-2; abundance: NA; CDR3nt: TGTGCCAGCAGTTTGCTTCCGGGACAAGCTAACTATGGCTACACCTTC; CDR3aa: CASSLLPGQANYGYTF
d_gene: TRBD1; v_gene: TRBV10-2; len: 18; j_gene: TRBJ2-7; abundance: NA; CDR3nt: TGCGCCAGCAGTGAGTCTGCCCCCGGGACAGGGGTAGTAGGCGAGCAGTACTTC; CDR3aa: CASSESAPGTGVVGEQYF
d_gene: TRBD2; v_gene: TRBV9; len: 17; j_gene: TRBJ2-1; abundance: NA; CDR3nt: TGTGCCAGCAGCGTAGCTTGGGCTAGCGGGGGGGCAAATGAGCAGTTCTTC; CDR3aa: CASSVAWASGGANEQFF
d_gene: NA; v_gene: TRBV28; len: 15; j_gene: TRBJ1-6; abundance: NA; CDR3nt: TGTGCCAGCAGTTTAAGGGAGGGAGATAATTCACCCCTCCACTTT; CDR3aa: CASSLREGDNSPLHF
d_gene: TRBD1; v_gene: TRBV10-3; len: 15; j_gene: TRBJ1-2; abundance: NA; CDR3nt: TGTGCCATCAGTGAGGGACAGGGACCTCTCTATGGCTACACCTTC; CDR3aa: CAISEGQGPLYGYTF
d_gene: NA; v_gene: TRBV2; len: 12; j_gene: TRBJ2-5; abundance: NA; CDR3nt: TGTGCCAGCAGTGCAGGGCGGGAGACCCAGTACTTC; CDR3aa: CASSAGRETQYF
d_gene: NA; v_gene: TRBV6-4; len: 13; j_gene: TRBJ1-1; abundance: once; CDR3nt: TGTGCCAGCAGGGCAGGGATTCGCACTGAAGCTTTCTTT; CDR3aa: CASRAGIRTEAFF
d_gene: TRBD1; v_gene: TRBV18; len: 14; j_gene: TRBJ2-5; abundance: few; CDR3nt: TGTGCCAGCTCGGAGACAGGGTCCCGGGAGACCCAGTACTTC; CDR3aa: CASSETGSRETQYF
d_gene: NA; v_gene: TRBV4-1; len: 14; j_gene: TRBJ2-3; abundance: NA; CDR3nt: TGCGCCAGCAGCCAAGACCGATCGCGGGATACGCAGTATTTT; CDR3aa: CASSQDRSRDTQYF
d_gene: NA; v_gene: TRBV5-4; len: 15; j_gene: TRBJ2-1; abundance: NA; CDR3nt: TGTGCCAGCAGCTTGCAGGGACTCTCCTACAATGAGCAGTTCTTC; CDR3aa: CASSLQGLSYNEQFF
d_gene: NA; v_gene: TRBV7-3; len: 14; j_gene: TRBJ2-3; abundance: NA; CDR3nt: TGTGCCAGCAGCTTTAACGGGGGCACAGATACGCAGTATTTT; CDR3aa: CASSFNGGTDTQYF
d_gene: NA; v_gene: TRBV7-2; len: 13; j_gene: TRBJ2-7; abundance: NA; CDR3nt: TGTGCCAGCAGTCTATCGGGAGTCTACGAGCAGTACTTC; CDR3aa: CASSLSGVYEQYF
d_gene: NA; v_gene: TRBV19; len: 13; j_gene: TRBJ1-5; abundance: NA; CDR3nt: TGTGCCAGTAGGAAAGACAGTGATCAGCCCCAGCATTTT; CDR3aa: CASRKDSDQPQHF
d_gene: NA; v_gene: TRBV10-3; len: 15; j_gene: TRBJ1-3; abundance: NA; CDR3nt: TGTGCCATCACTCCGGGACAAAGCTCTGGAAACACCATATATTTT; CDR3aa: CAITPGQSSGNTIYF
d_gene: TRBD2; v_gene: TRBV9; len: 16; j_gene: TRBJ2-5; abundance: NA; CDR3nt: TGTGCCAGCAGTCCGGGACTAGTGAGAACCCAAGAGACCCAGTACTTC; CDR3aa: CASSPGLVRTQETQYF
d_gene: NA; v_gene: TRBV9; len: 15; j_gene: TRBJ1-4; abundance: few; CDR3nt: TGTGCCAGCAGCGTAGCTGACAGAAATAATGAAAAACTGTTTTTT; CDR3aa: CASSVADRNNEKLFF
d_gene: NA; v_gene: TRBV6-1; len: 18; j_gene: TRBJ1-1; abundance: NA; CDR3nt: TGTGCCAGCAGTGAACCGGACAGTTTATCCTTTGTGGACACTGAAGCTTTCTTT; CDR3aa: CASSEPDSLSFVDTEAFF
d_gene: TRBD1; v_gene: TRBV9; len: 16; j_gene: TRBJ2-3; abundance: NA; CDR3nt: TGTGCCAGCAGCCCCAGACAGGGCGAAGGCACAGATACGCAGTATTTT; CDR3aa: CASSPRQGEGTDTQYF
d_gene: NA; v_gene: TRBV18; len: 13; j_gene: TRBJ1-4; abundance: NA; CDR3nt: TGTGCCAGCTCACGGAGCCTCAATGAAAAACTGTTTTTT; CDR3aa: CASSRSLNEKLFF
d_gene: NA; v_gene: TRBV7-9; len: 13; j_gene: TRBJ1-2; abundance: NA; CDR3nt: TGTGCCAGCAGCTCAAGATCAGGGGAAGGCTACACCTTC; CDR3aa: CASSSRSGEGYTF
d_gene: TRBD1; v_gene: TRBV9; len: 17; j_gene: TRBJ1-4; abundance: once; CDR3nt: TGTGCCAGCAAGAGCTACCGGGACAGGGAGAAGTATGAAAAACTGTTTTTT; CDR3aa: CASKSYRDREKYEKLFF
d_gene: TRBD1; v_gene: TRBV19; len: 18; j_gene: TRBJ2-6; abundance: NA; CDR3nt: TGTGCCAGTAGTACCCAGGGACAGGGGAGGTCTGGGGCCAACGTCCTGACTTTC; CDR3aa: CASSTQGQGRSGANVLTF
d_gene: TRBD2; v_gene: TRBV5-3; len: 15; j_gene: TRBJ2-1; abundance: NA; CDR3nt: TGTGCCAGAAGCTTGGCGGGGGGGCCAGTAAGGGAGCAGTTCTTC; CDR3aa: CARSLAGGPVREQFF
d_gene: TRBD1; v_gene: TRBV7-9; len: 14; j_gene: TRBJ1-2; abundance: NA; CDR3nt: TGTGCCAGCAGCTTATCCGGGACAGGGGGCGGCTACACCTTC; CDR3aa: CASSLSGTGGGYTF
d_gene: TRBD1; v_gene: TRBV7-2; len: 14; j_gene: TRBJ1-2; abundance: NA; CDR3nt: TGTGCCAGCAGCTTACAGGGACAGGGGTATGGCTACACCTTC; CDR3aa: CASSLQGQGYGYTF
d_gene: TRBD1; v_gene: TRBV2; len: 15; j_gene: TRBJ1-1; abundance: NA; CDR3nt: TGTGCCAGCAGGTCTCCGGACAGGATTAACACTGAAGCTTTCTTT; CDR3aa: CASRSPDRINTEAFF
d_gene: TRBD1; v_gene: TRBV7-8; len: 23; j_gene: TRBJ2-7; abundance: NA; CDR3nt: TGTGCCAGCAGCCGCCACCGGGGACAGGGGGCCGGAGGCCTTCTACTGTTCTTTTACGAGCAGTACTTC; CDR3aa: CASSRHRGQGAGGLLLFFYEQYF
d_gene: TRBD1; v_gene: TRBV7-9; len: 17; j_gene: TRBJ1-4; abundance: few; CDR3nt: TGTGCCAGCAGCCCCAACCTAGTGACAGGGGCGGGGGAAAAACTGTTTTTT; CDR3aa: CASSPNLVTGAGEKLFF
d_gene: NA; v_gene: TRBV12-3/TRBV12-4; len: 13; j_gene: TRBJ2-7; abundance: few; CDR3nt: TGTGCCAGCAGTTTAGGAACTACCGAGGAGCAGTACTTC; CDR3aa: CASSLGTTEEQYF
d_gene: NA; v_gene: TRBV18; len: 14; j_gene: TRBJ1-1; abundance: NA; CDR3nt: TGTGCCAGCTCTGCGGGTAATAAGAACACTGAAGCTTTCTTT; CDR3aa: CASSAGNKNTEAFF